This T cell receptor (beta chain) derives from a study of CXCR3-negative and CXCR3-positive naive CD8 T cells. On the study more broadly: For each library, about 1.5 +/- 0.3 million TRB reads were obtained, about 135 million in total. Broader study findings: Cryopreservation partially decreased CXCR3 expression, and most assays used fresh PBMCs. TRB CDR3 properties served as the basis for inferring TCR strength, and surface CD5 was comparable between naive subsets. CXCR3-positive naive cells carried more hydrophobic TRB CDR3s than CXCR3-negative ones.

Libraries were UMI-labeled 5' RACE TRB cDNA. TCRdb re-called the 5' RACE reads; every CDR3 protein appears as one record, without DNA. This sample's table reports about 58,000 distinct CDR3 sequences. For this clonotype: The antigen is unknown.

CDR1 and CDR2 from the germline V gene are LGHDT and YNNKEL (reference sequence). CDR3 size: 18 residues. Material for sequencing was naive CXCR3- CD8+ T cells from blood. Regarding subset: CD45RO-CCR7+CD27+CD95- naive CD8+ T cells lacking CXCR3 (TNR3-). The chain joins TRBV3-1 to TRBJ2-3; TCRdb outputs TRBD2, but without DNA this stays unchecked. The TCR originated in a human donor in good health. Some clones in this sample may be carry-over from other donors' samples. CDR3 region: CASSQDRATSRDTDTQYF.